This T cell receptor beta chain appears in the sequencing data of a study of Graves' ophthalmopathy and Graves' hyperthyroidism. Transcripts of RNA were the source for amplifying TCR beta CDR3 regions. RT-PCR was first run with HTBI primers, then multiplex PCR in a second round. Via MiXCR, TCRdb re-called the multiplex PCR reads, giving one row per CDR3 protein. This table holds 600,000 to 700,000 distinct CDR3 sequences, more than 40% found once. Details on this clonotype: One end of the junction fails to match germline, which may point to a read error.

Germline V lookup: CDR1 LNHDA, CDR2 SQIVND (reference sequence). This CDR3 contains 15 residues. Ineligible for inclusion were patients with other autoimmune diseases, uncontrolled infections, pregnancy or lactation. This clonotype was sampled from an adult man with Graves' ophthalmopathy. The sequenced sample consisted of peripheral blood. The V call is TRBV19, the J call TRBJ1-2, with 8 bases aligning to TRBD1. The CDR3 region has the DNA TGCGCAAGTACAGACAGGGGCAGGCCAAACTATGGCTACACCTTC. Translated: CASTDRGRPNYGYTF.